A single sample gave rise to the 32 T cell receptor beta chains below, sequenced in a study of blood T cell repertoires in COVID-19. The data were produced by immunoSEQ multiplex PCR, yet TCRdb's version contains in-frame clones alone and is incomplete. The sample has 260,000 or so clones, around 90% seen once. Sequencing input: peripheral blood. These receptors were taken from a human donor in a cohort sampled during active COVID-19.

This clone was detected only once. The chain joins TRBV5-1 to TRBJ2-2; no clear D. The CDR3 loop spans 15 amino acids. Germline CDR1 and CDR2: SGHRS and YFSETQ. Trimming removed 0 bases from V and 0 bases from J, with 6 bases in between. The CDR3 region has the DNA TGCGCCAGCAGCTTGGTACAGACGAACACCGGGGAGCTGTTTTTT. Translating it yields CASSLVQTNTGELFF.

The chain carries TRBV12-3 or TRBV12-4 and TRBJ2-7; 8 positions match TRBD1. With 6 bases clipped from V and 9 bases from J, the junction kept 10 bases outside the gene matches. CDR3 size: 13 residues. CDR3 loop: CASRQGQGGGQYF. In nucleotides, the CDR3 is TGTGCCAGCAGACAAGGACAGGGTGGGGGGCAGTACTTC.

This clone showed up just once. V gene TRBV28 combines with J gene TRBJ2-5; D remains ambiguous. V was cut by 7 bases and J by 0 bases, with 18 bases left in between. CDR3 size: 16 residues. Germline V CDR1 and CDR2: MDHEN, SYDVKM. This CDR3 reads CASTSLKQAYQETQYF. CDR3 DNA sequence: TGTGCCAGCACCTCCCTTAAGCAGGCTTACCAAGAGACCCAGTACTTC.

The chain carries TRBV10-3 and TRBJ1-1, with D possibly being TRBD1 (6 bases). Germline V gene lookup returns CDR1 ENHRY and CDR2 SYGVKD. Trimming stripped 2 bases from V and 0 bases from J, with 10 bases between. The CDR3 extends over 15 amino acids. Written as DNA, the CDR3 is TGTGCCATCAGTGAGCGGACAGCTCTGAACACTGAAGCTTTCTTT. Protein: CAISERTALNTEAFF.

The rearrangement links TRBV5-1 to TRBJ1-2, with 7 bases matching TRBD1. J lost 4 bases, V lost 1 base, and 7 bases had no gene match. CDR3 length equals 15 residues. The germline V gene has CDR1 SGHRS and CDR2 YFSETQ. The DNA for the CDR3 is TGCGCCAGCAGCTTGTTTTCCGGGACAGTCTATGGCTACACCTTC. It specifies CASSLFSGTVYGYTF.

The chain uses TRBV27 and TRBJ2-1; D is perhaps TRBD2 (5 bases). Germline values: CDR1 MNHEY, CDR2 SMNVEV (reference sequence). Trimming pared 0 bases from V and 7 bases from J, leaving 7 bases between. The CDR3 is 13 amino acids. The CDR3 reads CASSLSGGNEQFF. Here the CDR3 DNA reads TGTGCCAGCAGTTTATCGGGCGGGAATGAGCAGTTCTTC.

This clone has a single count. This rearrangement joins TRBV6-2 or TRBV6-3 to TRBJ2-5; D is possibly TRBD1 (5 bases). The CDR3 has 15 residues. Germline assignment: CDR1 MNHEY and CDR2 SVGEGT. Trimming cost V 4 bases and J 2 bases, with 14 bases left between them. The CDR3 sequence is CASSFTRQNQETQYF. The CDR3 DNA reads TGTGCCAGCAGTTTCACGCGACAGAATCAAGAGACCCAGTACTTC.

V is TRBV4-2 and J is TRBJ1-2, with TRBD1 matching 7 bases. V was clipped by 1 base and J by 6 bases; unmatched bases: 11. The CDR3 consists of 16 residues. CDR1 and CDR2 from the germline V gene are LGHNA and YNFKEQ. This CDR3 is CASSQVLEDRVNGYTF. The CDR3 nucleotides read TGTGCCAGCAGCCAAGTTTTAGAAGACAGGGTAAATGGCTACACCTTC.

The CDR3 region has the DNA TGTGCCAGCAGCTTCGGGCTCGGGAAAGAGACCCAGTACTTC. Protein: CASSFGLGKETQYF. The chain links TRBV13 to TRBJ2-5, with D possibly being TRBD2 (5 bases). Germline loops: CDR1 PRHDT, CDR2 FYEKMQ (reference sequence). V shed 3 bases and J shed 3 bases, with 11 bases lying between them. The CDR3 totals 14 residues. The full variable domain, its missing parts supplied by reference TRBV13 and TRBJ2-5, is AAGVIQSPRHLIKEKRETATLKCYPIPRHDTVYWYQQGPGQDPQFLISFYEKMQSDKGSIPDRFSAQQFSDYHSELNMSSLELGDSALYFCASSFGLGKETQYFGPGTRLLVL.

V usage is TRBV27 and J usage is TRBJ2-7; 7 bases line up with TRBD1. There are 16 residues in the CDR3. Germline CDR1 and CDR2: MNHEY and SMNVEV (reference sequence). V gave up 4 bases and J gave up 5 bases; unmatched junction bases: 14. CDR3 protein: CASSYGQAPSFNEQYF. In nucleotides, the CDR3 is TGTGCCAGCAGTTACGGACAGGCCCCGTCTTTCAACGAGCAGTACTTC.

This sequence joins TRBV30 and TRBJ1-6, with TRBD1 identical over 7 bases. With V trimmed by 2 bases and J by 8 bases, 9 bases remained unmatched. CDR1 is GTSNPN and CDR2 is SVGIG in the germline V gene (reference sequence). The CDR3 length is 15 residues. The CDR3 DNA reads TGTGCCTGGAGTCCACCGGACAGGATGTATTCACCCCTCCACTTT. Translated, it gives CAWSPPDRMYSPLHF.

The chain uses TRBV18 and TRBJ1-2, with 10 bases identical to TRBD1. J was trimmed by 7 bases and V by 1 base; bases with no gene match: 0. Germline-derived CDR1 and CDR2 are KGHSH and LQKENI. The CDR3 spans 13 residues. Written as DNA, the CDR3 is TGTGCCAGCTCACCACGGGACAGGGGTGGCTACACCTTC. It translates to CASSPRDRGGYTF.

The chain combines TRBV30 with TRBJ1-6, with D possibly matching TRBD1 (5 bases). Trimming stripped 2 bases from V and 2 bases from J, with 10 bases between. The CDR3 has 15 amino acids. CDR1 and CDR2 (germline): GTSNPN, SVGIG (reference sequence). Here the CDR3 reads CAWSPGGAYNSPLHF. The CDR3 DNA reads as TGTGCCTGGAGTCCCGGGGGGGCCTATAATTCACCCCTCCACTTT.

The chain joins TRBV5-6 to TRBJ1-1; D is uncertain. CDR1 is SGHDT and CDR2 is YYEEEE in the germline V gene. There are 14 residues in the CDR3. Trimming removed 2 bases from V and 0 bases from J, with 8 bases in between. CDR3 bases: TGTGCCAGCAGCTTTGAGGATATGAACACTGAAGCTTTCTTT. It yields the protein CASSFEDMNTEAFF.

Here the CDR3 DNA reads TGTGCCGGTCGTGGTGTAGGGGCGACGACAGATACGCAGTATTTT. This encodes CAGRGVGATTDTQYF. The chain carries TRBV7-9 and TRBJ2-3, with D maybe TRBD1 (5 bases). Between the trimmed V and J ends, which lost 11 bases and 3 bases, there was a span of 21 bases. Germline V CDR1 and CDR2: SEHNR, FQNEAQ (reference sequence). This CDR3 has 15 amino acids.

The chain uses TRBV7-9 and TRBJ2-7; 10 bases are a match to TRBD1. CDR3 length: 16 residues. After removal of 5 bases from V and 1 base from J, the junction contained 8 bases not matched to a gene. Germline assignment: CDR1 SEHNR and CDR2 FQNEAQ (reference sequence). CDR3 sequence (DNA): TGTGCCAGCAGCCTGGACCCGGGACAGGGGTCCTACGAGCAGTACTTC. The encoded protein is CASSLDPGQGSYEQYF.

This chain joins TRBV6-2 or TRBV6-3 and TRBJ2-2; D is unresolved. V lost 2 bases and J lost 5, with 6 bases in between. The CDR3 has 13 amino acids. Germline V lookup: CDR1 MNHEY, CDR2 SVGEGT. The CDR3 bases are TGTGCCAGCAGTTACATTAGAACCGGGGAGCTGTTTTTT. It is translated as CASSYIRTGELFF.

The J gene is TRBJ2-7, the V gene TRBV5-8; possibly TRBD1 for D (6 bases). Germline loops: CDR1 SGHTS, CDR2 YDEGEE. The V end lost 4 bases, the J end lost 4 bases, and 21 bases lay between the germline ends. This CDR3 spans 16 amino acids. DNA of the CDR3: TGTGCCAGCAGCGCCGCGCAGGGGATGAGGGTTTACGAGCAGTACTTC. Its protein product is CASSAAQGMRVYEQYF.

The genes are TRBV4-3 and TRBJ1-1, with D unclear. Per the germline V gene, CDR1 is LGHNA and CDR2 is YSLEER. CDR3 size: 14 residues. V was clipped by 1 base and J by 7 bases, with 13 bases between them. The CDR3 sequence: CASSQVLGASEAFF. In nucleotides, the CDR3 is TGCGCCAGCAGCCAAGTTCTCGGCGCTAGTGAAGCTTTCTTT.

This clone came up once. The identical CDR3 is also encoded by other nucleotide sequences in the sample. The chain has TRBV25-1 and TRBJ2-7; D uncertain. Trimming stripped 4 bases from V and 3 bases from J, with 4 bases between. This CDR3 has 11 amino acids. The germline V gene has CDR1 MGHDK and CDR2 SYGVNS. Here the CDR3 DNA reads TGTGCCAGCAGTGCAAACTACGAGCAGTACTTC. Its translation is CASSANYEQYF.

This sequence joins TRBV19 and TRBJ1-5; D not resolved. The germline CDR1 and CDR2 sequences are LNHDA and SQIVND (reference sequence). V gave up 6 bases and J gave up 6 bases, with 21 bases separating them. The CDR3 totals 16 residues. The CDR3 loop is CASSPSGGGPLQPQHF. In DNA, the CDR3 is TGTGCCAGTAGCCCCTCTGGAGGAGGCCCCCTTCAGCCCCAGCATTTT.

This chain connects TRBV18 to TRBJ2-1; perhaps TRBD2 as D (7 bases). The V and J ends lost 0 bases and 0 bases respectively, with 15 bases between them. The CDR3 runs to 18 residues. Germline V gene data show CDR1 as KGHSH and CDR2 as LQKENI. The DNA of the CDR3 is TGTGCCAGCTCACCACCTTTACGCGGGGGCCTCTCCTACAATGAGCAGTTCTTC. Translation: CASSPPLRGGLSYNEQFF.

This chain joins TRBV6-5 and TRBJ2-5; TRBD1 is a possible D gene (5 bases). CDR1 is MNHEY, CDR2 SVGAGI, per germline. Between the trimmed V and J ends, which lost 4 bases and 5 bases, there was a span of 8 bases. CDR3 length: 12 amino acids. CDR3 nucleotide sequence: TGTGCCAGCAGTTCAGGGCTTGAGACCCAGTACTTC. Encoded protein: CASSSGLETQYF.

The CDR3 loop is CASSPTAGAAIKLFF. As DNA, the CDR3 is TGTGCCAGCAGCCCCACTGCAGGGGCCGCTATTAAACTGTTTTTT. V is TRBV7-2 and J is TRBJ1-4, with D possibly TRBD1 on 6 matching bases. There are 15 residues in the CDR3. The germline V and J ends were trimmed by 5 bases and 11 bases, with 21 bases remaining between them. Germline V CDR1 and CDR2: SGHTA, FQGNSA.

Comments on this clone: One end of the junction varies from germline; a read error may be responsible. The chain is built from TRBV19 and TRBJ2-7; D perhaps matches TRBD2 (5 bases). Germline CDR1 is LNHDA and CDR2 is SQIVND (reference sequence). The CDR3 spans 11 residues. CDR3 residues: CASSIGDTINF. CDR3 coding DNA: TGTGCCAGTAGTATCGGGGATACAATCAACTTC.

CDR3 in DNA: TGTGCCACCTTGACTAGCGGGTACGAGCAGTACTTC. Translation: CATLTSGYEQYF. The J gene is TRBJ2-7, the V gene TRBV28; TRBD2 aligns across 10 bases. The germline CDR1 and CDR2 sequences are MDHEN and SYDVKM. The CDR3 has 12 amino acids. Unmatched junction bases numbered 4, after V lost 10 bases and J lost 4 bases.

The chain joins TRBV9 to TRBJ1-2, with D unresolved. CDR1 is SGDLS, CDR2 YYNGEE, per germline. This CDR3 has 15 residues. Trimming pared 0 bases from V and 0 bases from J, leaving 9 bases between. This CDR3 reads CASSVVGTTNYGYTF. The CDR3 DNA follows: TGTGCCAGCAGCGTAGTGGGCACCACTAACTATGGCTACACCTTC. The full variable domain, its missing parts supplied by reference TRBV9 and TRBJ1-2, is DSGVTQTPKHLITATGQRVTLRCSPRSGDLSVYWYQQSLDQGLQFLIQYYNGEERAKGNILERFSAQQFPDLHSELNLSSLELGDSALYFCASSVVGTTNYGYTFGSGTRLTVV.

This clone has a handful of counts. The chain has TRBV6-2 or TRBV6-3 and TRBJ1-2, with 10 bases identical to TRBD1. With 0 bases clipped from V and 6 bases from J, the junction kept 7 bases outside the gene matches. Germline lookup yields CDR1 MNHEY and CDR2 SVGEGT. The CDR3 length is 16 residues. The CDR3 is CASSYSRGQGSNGYTF. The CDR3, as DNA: TGTGCCAGCAGTTACTCGAGGGGACAGGGGTCGAATGGCTACACCTTC.

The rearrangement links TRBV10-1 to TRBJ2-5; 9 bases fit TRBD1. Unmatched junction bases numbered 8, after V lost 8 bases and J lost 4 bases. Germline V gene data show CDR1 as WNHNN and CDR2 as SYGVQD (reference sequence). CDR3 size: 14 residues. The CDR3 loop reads CASRDRERRETQYF. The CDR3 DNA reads TGCGCCAGCCGGGACAGGGAGAGGAGAGAGACCCAGTACTTC.

The CDR3 DNA reads TGTGCCAGCAGTTACTCCAGACTAGCGGGAGGCTACGAGCAGTACTTC. It yields the protein CASSYSRLAGGYEQYF. V and J are TRBV6-5 and TRBJ2-7; 13 bases match TRBD2. This CDR3 contains 16 residues. Germline V gene sequence: CDR1 MNHEY, CDR2 SVGAGI. Trimming at V came to 0 bases and at J to 3 bases, leaving 2 bases not matched to a gene.

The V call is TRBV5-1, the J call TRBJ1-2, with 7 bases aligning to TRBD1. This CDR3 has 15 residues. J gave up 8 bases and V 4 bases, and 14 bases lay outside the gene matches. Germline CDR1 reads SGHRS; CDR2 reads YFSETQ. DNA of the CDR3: TGCGCCAGCAGCGCTCGACAGGGCGCCCCGGAAGGCTACACCTTC. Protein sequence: CASSARQGAPEGYTF.

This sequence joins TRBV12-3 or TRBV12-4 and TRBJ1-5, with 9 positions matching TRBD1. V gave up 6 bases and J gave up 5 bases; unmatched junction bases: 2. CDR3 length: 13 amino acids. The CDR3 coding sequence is TGTGCCAGCAGCGGGACAGGGTATCAGCCCCAGCATTTT. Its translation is CASSGTGYQPQHF.